These 5 T cell receptor beta chains were sequenced from one sample in a study of cytotoxic CD8 clonotypes in ibrutinib-treated CLL. Repertoires were generated with immunoSEQ multiplex PCR, while TCRdb's copy carries only in-frame clones and drops some. The sample yields about 300,000 clones, 67% seen once. The sequences come from PBMCs, collected after 36 months of ibrutinib treatment. Receptors originate from a human donor with chronic lymphocytic leukemia.

The table lists this clone with a few counts. CDR3 residues: CASSPQTGRAYEQYF. The CDR3 nucleotides read TGTGCCAGCTCACCACAGACCGGGAGGGCTTACGAGCAGTACTTC. The genes are TRBV18 and TRBJ2-7, with TRBD2 matching over 8 bases. The CDR3 covers 15 residues. V gave up 1 base and J gave up 4 bases; unmatched junction bases: 6. Germline lookup yields CDR1 KGHSH and CDR2 LQKENI.

This clone was found once. The gene calls are TRBV10-3 and TRBJ2-3, with 11 bases that match TRBD2. CDR3 length: 16 amino acids. Per the germline V gene, CDR1 is ENHRY and CDR2 is SYGVKD. Trimming at V came to 4 bases and at J to 0 bases, leaving 3 bases not matched to a gene. The CDR3 sequence: CAISGRTSGSTDTQYF. DNA of the CDR3: TGTGCCATCAGTGGCCGGACTAGCGGGAGCACAGATACGCAGTATTTT.

About this clone itself: No DNA is shown, since the ends of the CDR3 on it are uncertain; the CDR3 is the one TCRdb lists. This chain connects TRBV12-2 to TRBJ2-4; TRBD1 is the table's D call, not checked against the DNA. TRBV12-2 is deemed a pseudogene. Ends included, the CDR3 has 16 residues. This CDR3 reads CASRFGQGASRNIQYF.

By share, this clone counts as medium-sized (0.01 to 0.1%). This chain links TRBV19 with TRBJ2-1; weak D call: TRBD2 (6 bases). Looked up from germline, CDR1 is LNHDA and CDR2 is SQIVND (reference sequence). The CDR3 loop spans 17 amino acids. V was shortened by 5 bases and J by 0 bases, with 17 bases between the two germline ends. CDR3 sequence reads: CASSPPGLASSYNEQFF. CDR3 nucleotides: TGTGCCAGTAGTCCCCCAGGTCTAGCGAGCTCCTACAATGAGCAGTTCTTC.

The chain is built from TRBV9 and TRBJ2-5; D possibly corresponds to TRBD1 (6 bases). The V gene's germline CDR1 is SGDLS and CDR2 YYNGEE. The ends were cut back, 3 bases at V and 2 bases at J, with 8 bases in the middle. There are 13 residues in the CDR3. The CDR3, as DNA: TGTGCCAGCAGCGCTGGACAGCAAGAGACCCAGTACTTC. It translates to CASSAGQQETQYF.